This entry is about one T cell receptor (beta chain). Antigen specificity is unknown. These data originate in a study of post-analysis software for immune sequencing data. The TCR beta cDNA libraries carried unique molecular identifiers. Between roughly 1 and 11 million T cells gave rise to some 470,000 cDNA molecules. TCRdb re-called the PCR reads through MiXCR, storing one row per CDR3 protein. The sample shows about 460,000 distinct CDR3 sequences, roughly 45% of them seen only once. Study conclusions and caveats: Normalized Chao1 diversity was significantly reduced in patients versus controls. Patients had higher frequencies than controls of a handful of TRBV segments, including TRBV5-6, TRBV5-1 and TRBV20-1.

The CDR3 spans 14 residues. V dropped 1 base and J dropped 7; count of bases not matched to a gene: 4. The germline V gene has CDR1 DFQATT and CDR2 SNEGSKA (reference sequence). The specimen was blood. This TCR was sampled from a girl aged 5-17 years with multiple sclerosis. This chain connects TRBV20-1 to TRBJ2-1, with 10 nucleotides matching TRBD2. In nucleotides, the CDR3 is TGCAGTGCTAGAGTGGCTAGCGGGGGTAATGAGCAGTTCTTC. Translating it yields CSARVASGGNEQFF.